A selection of T cell receptor beta chains follows, all from one sample in a study of blood T cell repertoires in COVID-19. The table came from immunoSEQ multiplex PCR; TCRdb's copy has only in-frame clones and leaves some out. This table has more than 60,000 clones, roughly 84% appearing once. The sample comprised peripheral blood. The receptors derive from a man between 50 and 59 years old with acute or convalescent COVID-19. The conserved cysteine and the conserved F or W are not part of the CDR3 here.

J,V,CDR3
TRBJ2-7,TRBV5-1,ASSLTSGYEQY
TRBJ2-3,TRBV5-1,ASSPQGTGADTQY
TRBJ1-1,TRBV27,ATSLQGNTEAF
TRBJ1-1,TRBV3-1/TRBV3-2,ASSQQKTGFTEAF
TRBJ1-2,TRBV7-2,ASSPGPGGGYT
TRBJ2-7,TRBV5-8,ASSLAGTSGAYEQY
TRBJ2-1,TRBV14,ASSHQSGLANSLSQF
TRBJ2-2,TRBV6-2/TRBV6-3,ASSSMAGALTGELF
TRBJ1-1,TRBV5-4,ASSKGQLNAEAF
TRBJ2-7,TRBV18,ASSAKMGQGAREQY
TRBJ2-7,TRBV6-5,ASSSDRVSYEQY
TRBJ2-1,TRBV28,ASSSPGTGVCF
TRBJ2-2,TRBV4-3,ASSQDRGTDNTGELF
TRBJ2-1,TRBV3-1/TRBV3-2,ASSPTGGAYNEQF
TRBJ1-1,TRBV28,ASREGSGSTEAF
TRBJ2-1,TRBV5-4,ASRSGLAGGNEQF
TRBJ1-2,TRBV6-5,ASSYPRGGGSYGYT
TRBJ2-7,TRBV28,ASSLWASGLGEQY
TRBJ2-3,TRBV2,ADGSGLVPDTQY
TRBJ2-2,TRBV6-2/TRBV6-3,ASSYSRIGGQTGSGELF
TRBJ2-1,TRBV6-2/TRBV6-3,ASSVLLMDRGMLGANEQF
TRBJ2-3,TRBV18,ASSPPGQGTNTQY